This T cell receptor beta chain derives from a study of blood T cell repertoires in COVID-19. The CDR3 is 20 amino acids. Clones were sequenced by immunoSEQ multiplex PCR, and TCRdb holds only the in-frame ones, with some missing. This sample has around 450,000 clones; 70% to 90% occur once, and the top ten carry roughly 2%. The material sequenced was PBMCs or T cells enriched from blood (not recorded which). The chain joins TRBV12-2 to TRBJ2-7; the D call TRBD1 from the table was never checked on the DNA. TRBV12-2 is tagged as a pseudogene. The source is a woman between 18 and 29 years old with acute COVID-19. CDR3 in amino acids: CASRFEPGETPRGPSYEQYF. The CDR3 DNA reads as TGTGCAAGTCGCTTTGAACCAGGGGAGACTCCGAGGGGACCCTCCTACGAGCAGTACTTC.